This T cell receptor beta chain was captured by sequencing in a study of identical twins listed by TCRdb under 2016. Notes on the research overall: TCR alpha and beta repertoires from monozygotic twins, unrelated adults of various ages and cord blood were deep-sequenced to test whether fetal clonotypes persist. Replicate twin experiments were performed at different times using different library preparation protocols to rule out contamination. Paper-wide results and their limitations: Abundant cord blood beta clonotypes had fewer insertions, young adult naive repertoires showed a similar but weaker trend, and memory repertoires showed no such trend. Compared with coincidental sharing between unrelated individuals, out-of-frame TCR alpha sequences shared between twins had an excess of sequences with low generation probability. A weaker excess of twin sharing was found in beta out-of-frame sequences because the signal-to-noise ratio was lowered by fewer shared sequences. Zero-insertion analyses could be partly confounded by invariant T cells such as MAIT and iNKT, though diverse VJ usage argued against such confounding for most clonotypes. Because the same donors could not be followed over many years, the conclusions depended on cross-sectional statistical analysis. Recombination models systematically underestimated out-of-frame TCR alpha sharing in monozygotic twins but agreed with sharing between unrelated individuals.

The CDR3 holds 13 amino acids from the cysteine to the phenylalanine. Just CDR3 DNA is preserved here, 39 bases in frame from base 1. V is pared back by 1 base and J by 6 bases, with 10 bases lying between the germline termini. Every donor was a healthy Caucasian. Three unrelated non-twin adults were additionally sequenced: a male aged 18 to 30, a male aged 50 to 60 and a female aged 50 to 60. Using Miltenyi CD45RO+ enrichment and human naive T-cell isolation kits, memory (CD45RO+) and naive T cells were isolated from PBMC. Preparation of the library involved 5' RACE. The reads were generated on an Illumina HiSeq 2000. A universal primer binding site was introduced by template switching, and a unique molecular identifier was present in the final cDNA, enabling accurate counting of TCR cDNA molecules. Specific primers in the conserved constant-segment region were used to synthesize first-strand cDNA for TCR alpha and beta chains. To control for contamination, every cDNA library was double barcoded, receiving both a SMART-Mk sample barcode and Illumina barcodes. Two successive PCR steps introduced TruSeq adapter sequences along with Illumina sample barcodes. The Illumina HiSeq platform was used with custom primers to sequence TCR alpha and beta cDNA libraries. Regarding the original processing steps: Raw reads were processed with MiGEC to extract unique molecular identifiers, and MiXCR was used to determine CDR3 positions. For each individual, recombination models were inferred using an EM algorithm with the repgenHMM and IGoR tools. Shared clonotypes were analyzed with the tcR package in R, and sharing was normalized by the product of cloneset sizes. To study raw recombination free of thymic and clonal selection effects, out-of-frame nonproductive sequences were analyzed. Starting from the raw public reads, TCRdb applied fastp trimming at Q25, assembled clones with MiXCR and retained in-frame beta chains. Rows are unified per CDR3 protein, each entry keeping the most common DNA and genes. The V and J calls and clone size come from TCRdb's table, not from the authors' own analysis. The sample table shows about 700,000 distinct CDR3 sequences, and around 6% are seen once. In total, the top ten clones hold 1.5% to 2% of the sample.

This clonotype was detected ten times or more. This clone's antigen is unknown. The sample holds no much larger clone one base away, and base qualities are not on file. The receptor was isolated from a man younger than 35 in good health. The receptor chain draws on TRBV12-3 or TRBV12-4 and TRBJ2-7; the D gene is perhaps TRBD2, on 5 matching bases. Sample: naive T cells sorted from blood. This specimen's cell subset or site label, per the study, means: cells isolated with a human naive T-cell isolation kit. The DNA is TGTGCCAGCAGTTTAGGGACTGCCGCCGAGCAGTACTTC. This gives the protein CASSLGTAAEQYF.